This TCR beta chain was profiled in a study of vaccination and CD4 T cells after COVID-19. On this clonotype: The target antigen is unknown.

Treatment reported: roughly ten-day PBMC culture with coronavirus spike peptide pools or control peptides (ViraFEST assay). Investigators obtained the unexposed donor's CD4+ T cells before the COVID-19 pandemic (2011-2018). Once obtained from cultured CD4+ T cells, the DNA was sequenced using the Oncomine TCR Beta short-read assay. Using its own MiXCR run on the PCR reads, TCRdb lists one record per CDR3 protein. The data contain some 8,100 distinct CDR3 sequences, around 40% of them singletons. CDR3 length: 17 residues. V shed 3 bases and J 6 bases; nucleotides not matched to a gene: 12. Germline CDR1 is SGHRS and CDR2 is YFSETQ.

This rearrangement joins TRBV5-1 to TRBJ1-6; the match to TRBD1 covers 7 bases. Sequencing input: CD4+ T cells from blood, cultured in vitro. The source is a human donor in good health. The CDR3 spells CASSSLPTGLINSPLHF. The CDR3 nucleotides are TGCGCCAGCAGCTCCTTACCGACAGGGCTGATTAATTCACCCCTCCACTTT.